This paragraph reports one T cell receptor (beta chain). The entry originates in a study of control samples from healthy donors and cancer patients. Only in-frame clones appear in the TCRdb table, and some are missing; sequencing was by immunoSEQ multiplex PCR. The sample lists approximately 150,000 clones; under 95% were seen once. Sequencing was performed on blood. This TCR came from a woman younger than 35 in good health.

Here the CDR3 DNA reads TGTGCCAGCAGCTTAGTGGGGGGTGGCGAGCAGTACTTC. Its protein is CASSLVGGGEQYF. The chain recombines TRBV13 with TRBJ2-7; a possible D gene is TRBD2 (6 bases). The CDR3 extends over 13 amino acids. CDR1 is PRHDT and CDR2 is FYEKMQ in the germline V gene (reference sequence). Trimming removed 1 base from V and 6 bases from J, with 10 bases in between.